Sequencing of this TCR beta chain was carried out in a study of OX40 agonist ivuxolimab in advanced cancers. Study observations and caveats: At 0.1 to 3.0 mg/kg and by week 6, clonal expansion occurred in CD4+ and CD8+ blood T cells.

Turning to this clone: The antigen remains undetermined.

The data were produced by immunoSEQ multiplex PCR, yet TCRdb's version contains in-frame clones alone and is incomplete. This table has about 81,000 clones, 70% to 90% appearing once. Germline loops: CDR1 SGHKS, CDR2 YYEKEE (reference sequence). Trimming left V 2 bases short and J 0 bases short, with 12 bases between. CDR3 length: 16 amino acids. The chain is built from TRBV5-5 and TRBJ1-5; tentatively, D is TRBD1 (5 bases). Specimen: CD4+ or CD8+ T cells sorted from blood, collected in a trial of the OX40 agonist ivuxolimab. This clonotype was sampled from an adult with an advanced solid tumor such as melanoma, head and neck, liver or kidney cancer. CDR3 DNA: TGTGCCAGCAGCTTACAGGCCGCTTATAGCAATCAGCCCCAGCATTTT. It is translated as CASSLQAAYSNQPQHF.